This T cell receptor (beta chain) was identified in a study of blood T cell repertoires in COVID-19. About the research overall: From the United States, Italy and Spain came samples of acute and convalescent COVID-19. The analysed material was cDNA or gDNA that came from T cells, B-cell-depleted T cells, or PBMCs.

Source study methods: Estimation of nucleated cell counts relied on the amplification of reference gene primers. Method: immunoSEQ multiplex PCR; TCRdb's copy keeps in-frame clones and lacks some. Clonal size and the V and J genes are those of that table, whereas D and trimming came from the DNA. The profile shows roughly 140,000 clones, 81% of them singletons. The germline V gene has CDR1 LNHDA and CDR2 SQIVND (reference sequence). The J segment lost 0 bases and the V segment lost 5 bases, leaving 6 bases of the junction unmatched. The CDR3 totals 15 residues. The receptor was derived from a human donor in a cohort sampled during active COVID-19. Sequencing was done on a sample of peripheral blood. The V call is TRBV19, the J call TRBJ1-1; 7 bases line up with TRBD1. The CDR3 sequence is CASSSQGSLNTEAFF. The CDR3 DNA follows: TGTGCCAGTAGTTCACAGGGGTCCCTGAACACTGAAGCTTTCTTT.